A selection of T cell receptor beta chains follows, all from one sample in a study of T-cell reconstitution after alpha-beta-depleted transplantation in children. TCRdb re-called the PCR reads with MiXCR, one entry per CDR3 protein. The sample consists of 120,000 to 150,000 distinct CDR3 sequences, around 10% of them appearing once. The sequencing used PBMCs, mostly from graft donor cells, collected 180 days after TCRalphabeta/CD19-depleted stem cell transplant. The receptors here all came from a female patient aged 2-9 years who had a stem cell transplant for congenital amegakaryocytic thrombocytopenia, so the T cells may come from the graft donor. CDR3s include the opening cysteine and the closing phenylalanine or tryptophan. D genes are given only for firm matches. Size tells how often a clone was seen (once, few, many) or the class of an expanded clone, and some rows leave it out.

j_gene	d_gene	v_gene	abundance	CDR3aa	CDR3nt
TRBJ1-4	.	TRBV20-1	many	CSARAAGQEKLFF	TGCAGTGCTAGAGCCGCGGGTCAGGAAAAACTGTTTTTT
TRBJ2-1	.	TRBV6-5	.	CASSYSRALVEQFF	TGTGCCAGCAGTTACTCTCGTGCCTTGGTCGAGCAGTTCTTC
TRBJ2-7	TRBD1	TRBV7-2	many	CASSLRLVRGTGGDEQYF	TGTGCCAGCAGCTTACGCTTGGTTCGGGGGACAGGGGGTGACGAGCAGTACTTC
TRBJ1-2	.	TRBV20-1	many	CSANGAGTHGYTF	TGCAGTGCTAACGGGGCAGGGACCCATGGCTACACCTTC
TRBJ1-1	.	TRBV5-1	.	CASSLVGGLRNTEAFF	TGCGCCAGCAGCTTGGTCGGGGGGCTTAGGAACACTGAAGCTTTCTTT
TRBJ2-6	.	TRBV12-3/TRBV12-4	.	CASNRPGSGANVLTF	TGTGCCAGCAACCGCCCGGGCTCTGGGGCCAACGTCCTGACTTTC
TRBJ2-2	.	TRBV5-1	many	CASSLEHRTGELFF	TGCGCCAGCAGCTTGGAACATCGCACCGGGGAGCTGTTTTTT
TRBJ2-5	.	TRBV5-1	medium-sized	CASSLEETQYF	TGCGCCAGCAGCTTGGAAGAGACCCAGTACTTC
TRBJ1-4	.	TRBV20-1	few	CSAREGLNEKLFF	TGCAGTGCTAGAGAAGGGCTTAATGAAAAACTGTTTTTT
TRBJ1-5	.	TRBV5-1	.	CASSLRPDNQPQHF	TGCGCCAGCAGCTTGAGGCCAGATAATCAGCCCCAGCATTTT
TRBJ2-6	.	TRBV29-1	many	CSVAGSGANVLTF	TGCAGCGTTGCAGGTTCTGGGGCCAACGTCCTGACTTTC
TRBJ2-5	TRBD2	TRBV11-2	.	CASSRPWTSGGAKETQYF	TGTGCCAGCAGCCGACCCTGGACTAGCGGGGGGGCCAAAGAGACCCAGTACTTC
TRBJ1-5	TRBD1	TRBV5-1	few	CASSLRAGGQPQHF	TGCGCCAGCAGCTTGAGGGCAGGGGGCCAGCCCCAGCATTTT
TRBJ2-2	.	TRBV4-2	few	CASSQEAGRFTGELFF	TGTGCCAGCAGCCAAGAGGCGGGGAGATTCACCGGGGAGCTGTTTTTT
TRBJ2-5	TRBD1	TRBV28	many	CASRRSGTGRRETQYF	TGTGCCAGCCGCCGATCCGGGACAGGGAGGAGGGAGACCCAGTACTTC
TRBJ2-3	TRBD2	TRBV20-1	.	CSANNPGTSGRSRTDTQYF	TGCAGTGCTAACAATCCCGGGACTAGCGGGAGGTCCCGCACAGATACGCAGTATTTT
TRBJ1-2	.	TRBV20-1	.	CSAPRAGDNYGYTF	TGCAGTGCTCCCCGGGCGGGGGATAACTATGGCTACACCTTC
TRBJ2-5	.	TRBV7-9	many	CASSLWPLETQYF	TGTGCCAGCAGCTTATGGCCCCTGGAGACCCAGTACTTC
TRBJ2-1	TRBD2	TRBV7-3	many	CASSPGLGRNEQFF	TGTGCCAGCAGCCCCGGACTAGGCAGGAATGAGCAGTTCTTC
TRBJ2-2	TRBD2	TRBV12-3/TRBV12-4	many	CASSQAGANTGELFF	TGTGCCAGCAGTCAAGCGGGGGCGAACACCGGGGAGCTGTTTTTT
TRBJ2-7	.	TRBV20-1	many	CSARGRGAYEQYF	TGCAGTGCTAGAGGGCGGGGAGCCTACGAGCAGTACTTC
TRBJ1-2	TRBD1	TRBV18	many	CASSPGQFNYGYTF	TGTGCCAGCTCACCGGGACAGTTTAACTATGGCTACACCTTC
TRBJ1-5	TRBD1	TRBV10-3	many	CAISSGQGDQPQHF	TGTGCCATCAGCTCGGGACAGGGCGATCAGCCCCAGCATTTT
TRBJ2-1	.	TRBV29-1	many	CSVVVSGANNEQFF	TGCAGCGTTGTGGTTAGCGGAGCGAACAATGAGCAGTTCTTC
TRBJ1-1	TRBD1	TRBV20-1	few	CSSRGQGRNTEAFF	TGCAGTTCTAGGGGACAGGGTCGAAACACTGAAGCTTTCTTT
TRBJ2-7	.	TRBV20-1	many	CSARAGTIGEQYF	TGCAGTGCTAGAGCCGGGACAATCGGCGAGCAGTACTTC
TRBJ2-1	TRBD2	TRBV12-3/TRBV12-4	many	CASRIRTSGSPNEQFF	TGTGCCAGCAGGATACGGACTAGCGGGAGTCCTAATGAGCAGTTCTTC
TRBJ2-3	TRBD1	TRBV28	many	CASSFYAGTGRTDTQYF	TGTGCCAGCAGTTTCTATGCCGGGACAGGGAGAACAGATACGCAGTATTTT
TRBJ2-5	TRBD1	TRBV5-1	few	CASSLGTVRYETQYF	TGCGCCAGCAGCCTGGGGACAGTTCGGTATGAGACCCAGTACTTC
TRBJ2-3	.	TRBV11-1	.	CASSSSRRAGDTQYF	TGTGCCAGCAGCTCTAGCCGGAGGGCCGGAGATACGCAGTATTTC
TRBJ2-1	.	TRBV11-3	many	CASSLNGNEQFF	TGTGCCAGCAGCTTAAACGGCAATGAGCAGTTCTTC
TRBJ2-2	.	TRBV28	many	CASSFPGGTFTGELFF	TGTGCCAGCAGTTTTCCAGGGGGGACCTTCACCGGGGAGCTGTTTTTT
TRBJ1-2	.	TRBV6-2/TRBV6-3	many	CASSYSKAANYGYTF	TGTGCCAGCAGTTACTCGAAAGCGGCTAACTATGGCTACACCTTC
TRBJ1-1	.	TRBV20-1	many	CSAGVRGLEAFF	TGCAGTGCTGGAGTAAGGGGCCTTGAAGCTTTCTTT
TRBJ1-3	.	TRBV28	many	CASIRARGSGNTIYF	TGTGCCAGCATTAGGGCGAGGGGATCTGGAAACACCATATATTTT